A single T cell receptor (beta chain) is shown here with its context. As the template, RNA transcripts were used to amplify TCR beta CDR3 regions. After a first-round RT-PCR with HTBI primers, a second-round multiplex PCR was run. MiXCR, applied by TCRdb to the multiplex PCR reads, yields one record per CDR3 protein. The sample consists of fewer than 600,000 distinct CDR3 sequences, under 15% of them appearing once. The data stem from a study of Graves' ophthalmopathy and Graves' hyperthyroidism. Study details: Samples of peripheral blood were obtained at initial diagnosis, prior to treatment of any kind.

CDR1 and CDR2 (germline): MNHNS, SASEGT. Trimming left V 6 bases short and J 2 bases short, with 20 bases between. This CDR3 is 17 amino acids long. The receptor comes from a woman younger than 45 with Graves' ophthalmopathy. The rearrangement joins TRBV6-1 to TRBJ1-5, with D perhaps TRBD1 (5 bases). The sequenced sample was blood. CDR3 DNA sequence: TGTGCCAGCAGCCAAAACACCCGGGACCGTCGCAATCAGCCCCAGCATTTT. It codes for CASSQNTRDRRNQPQHF.